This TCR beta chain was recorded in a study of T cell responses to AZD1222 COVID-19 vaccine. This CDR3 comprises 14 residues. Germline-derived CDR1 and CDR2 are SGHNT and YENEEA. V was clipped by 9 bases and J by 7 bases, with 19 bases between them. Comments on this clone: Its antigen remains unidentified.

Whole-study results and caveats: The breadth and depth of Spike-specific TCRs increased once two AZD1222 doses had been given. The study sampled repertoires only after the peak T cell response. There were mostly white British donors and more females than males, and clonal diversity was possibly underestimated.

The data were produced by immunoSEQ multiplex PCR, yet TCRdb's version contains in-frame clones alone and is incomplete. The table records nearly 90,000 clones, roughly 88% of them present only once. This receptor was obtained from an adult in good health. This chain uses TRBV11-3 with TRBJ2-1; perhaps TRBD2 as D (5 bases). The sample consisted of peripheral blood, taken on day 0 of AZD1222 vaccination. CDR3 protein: CASSRLASGNEQFF. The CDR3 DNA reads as TGTGCCAGTAGCAGGCTAGCCTCGGGTAATGAGCAGTTCTTC.